This is a list of T cell receptor beta chains from one sample in a study of cytomegalovirus exposure and HLA in healthy donors. TCRdb's table, derived via immunoSEQ multiplex PCR, lists solely in-frame clones and lacks some. The data show over 150,000 clones, with around 74% seen just once and about 2.7% held by the top ten. The specimen was PBMCs. Receptor source: a man between 18 and 35 years old in good health and CMV-seronegative. Both conserved end residues are part of each CDR3. Each record gives: V gene, D gene, CDR3 protein. The D gene is left open where the match is weak.

TRBV5-1,TRBD1,CASTTSVGTAHQETQYF
TRBV10-1,NA,CASSEDRSTDTQYF
TRBV6-5,NA,CASSYSFGQSHYGYTF
TRBV6-5,TRBD1,CASRLDRNNSPLHF
TRBV5-1,NA,CARGGLGPGELFF
TRBV2,TRBD2,CASSSRLAGLQEPQYF
TRBV6-6,TRBD1,CASSPTAGQGGEKLFF
TRBV2,TRBD1,CASSPTGAGEKLFF
TRBV27,NA,CASTIRGDINTEAFF
TRBV19,TRBD1,CASSTSTGASNSPLHF
TRBV19,NA,CASSIPGRVGSPLHF
TRBV28,NA,CASALMRDYGYTF
TRBV2,NA,CASSEGSLAKNIQYF
TRBV11-2,NA,CASSPRRAGRYAYNEQFF
TRBV7-9,NA,CASSFSRGREGYTF
TRBV7-9,TRBD2,CASSRNLAGVTDTQYF
TRBV28,NA,CASSRPGYSYNEQFF
TRBV15,TRBD1,CATSRDGGQGLGNQPQHF
TRBV2,NA,CASSEALSGGNQPQHF
TRBV18,NA,CASSPPRQGKAEAFF
TRBV2,TRBD1,CASWKGASGGYTF
TRBV29-1,NA,CSVLGDGGPDTQYF
TRBV4-1,TRBD2,CASSQKVIAGANTGELFF
TRBV7-9,TRBD1,CASSQMTGGEDKNSQYF
TRBV5-4,NA,CASSPRGGTNEKLFF
TRBV7-3,TRBD2,CASSLGGEGETQYF
TRBV5-4,TRBD2,CASSLGSGGSRDTQYF
TRBV2,NA,CASSGGHSGANVLTF
TRBV15,TRBD1,CATSSPGTGRLRGYTF
TRBV7-9,NA,CSSSLSRSNEQYF
TRBV19,NA,CASSISNLSNQPQHF
TRBV4-2,TRBD2,CASSLWLAGGRETQYF
TRBV5-5,NA,CASSLSGVSNSPLHF
TRBV7-8,NA,CASSLGGGLNYNEQFF
TRBV5-6,NA,CASSSPTGGDLFF
TRBV19,TRBD1,CASSTRGQGAPFYEQYF
TRBV5-4,TRBD1,CASSAPGQGPTGELFF
TRBV7-9,NA,CASSGWADKYGYTF
TRBV11-1,NA,CASSLAFLSKNEQFF
TRBV11-3,NA,CASSLARNTGELFF
TRBV30,NA,CAWSPQMGLQETQYF
TRBV29-1,TRBD1,CSAWTGENRGYTF
TRBV2,NA,CASTGAGRARETQYF
TRBV19,NA,CASSTGQYAYNSPLHF
TRBV19,NA,CASSFYRASGANVLTF
TRBV11-1,TRBD1,CASSPGQGDYGYTF
TRBV14,TRBD2,CASSQRIWIAGGRETQYF
TRBV5-1,NA,CASSLASGLSGNTIYF
TRBV10-3,NA,CAISEGRGFGNTIYF
TRBV5-1,TRBD2,CASSTRLAEYTSSYNEQFF
TRBV4-3,NA,CASSQLEAMNTEAFF
TRBV7-9,TRBD2,CASRSSGGAGEQYF
TRBV18,TRBD1,CASSPQQGMNTEAFF
TRBV6-6,TRBD1,CASSLGTAYEQYF
TRBV14,NA,CASSQDGGGYTF